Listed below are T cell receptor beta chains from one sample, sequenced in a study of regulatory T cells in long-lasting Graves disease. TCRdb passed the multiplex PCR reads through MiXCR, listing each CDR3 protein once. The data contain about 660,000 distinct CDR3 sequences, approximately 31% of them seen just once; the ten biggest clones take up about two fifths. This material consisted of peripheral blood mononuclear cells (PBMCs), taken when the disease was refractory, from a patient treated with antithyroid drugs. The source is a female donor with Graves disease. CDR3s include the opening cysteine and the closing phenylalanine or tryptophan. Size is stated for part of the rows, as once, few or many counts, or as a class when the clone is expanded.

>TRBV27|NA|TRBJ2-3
CASSLWTESTDTQYF
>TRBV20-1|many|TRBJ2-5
CSADRGGSVGETQYF
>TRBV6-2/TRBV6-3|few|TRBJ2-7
CASNLGREGYEQYF
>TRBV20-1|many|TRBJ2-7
CSARDWEDSTYEQYF
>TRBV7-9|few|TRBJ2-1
CASSFIWDSSYNEQFF
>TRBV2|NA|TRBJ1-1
CASITGAFF
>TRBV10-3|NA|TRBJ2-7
CAIAARPLDEQYF
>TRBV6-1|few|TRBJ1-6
CASSDGTYNSPLHF
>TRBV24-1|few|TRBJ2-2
CATSDGPRGRGGELFF
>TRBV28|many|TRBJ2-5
CASSSGDVAPETQYF
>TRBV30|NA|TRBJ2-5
CAWSNTAQETQYF
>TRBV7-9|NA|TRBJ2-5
CASMEESQETQYF
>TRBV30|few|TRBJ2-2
CAWSAGLGTGELFF
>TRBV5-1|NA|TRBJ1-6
CASSSRTGDNSPLHF
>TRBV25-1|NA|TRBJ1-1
CASSEYSDRGRAFF
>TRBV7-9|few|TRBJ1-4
CASSELGQANEKLFF
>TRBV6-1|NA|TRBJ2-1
CASSGTTREDRARAGGLNEQFF
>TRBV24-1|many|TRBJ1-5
CATSDAGPSNQPQHF
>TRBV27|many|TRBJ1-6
CASSFYGVAYNSPLHF
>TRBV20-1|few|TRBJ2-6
CSALTNSGANVLTF
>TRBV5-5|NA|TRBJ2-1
CTSSPSYNEQFF
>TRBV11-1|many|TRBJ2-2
CASSLLAGGAGELFF